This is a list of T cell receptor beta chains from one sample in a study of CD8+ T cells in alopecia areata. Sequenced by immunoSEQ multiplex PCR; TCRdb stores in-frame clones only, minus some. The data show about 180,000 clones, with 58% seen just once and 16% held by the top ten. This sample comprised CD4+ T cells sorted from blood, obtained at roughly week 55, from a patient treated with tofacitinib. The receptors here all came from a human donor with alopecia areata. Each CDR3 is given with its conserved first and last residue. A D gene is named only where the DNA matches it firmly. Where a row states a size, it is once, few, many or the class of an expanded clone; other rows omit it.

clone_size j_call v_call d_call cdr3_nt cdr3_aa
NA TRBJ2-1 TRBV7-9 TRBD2 TGTGCCAGCAGCTCCGGGACTATTTCCAATGAGCAGTTCTTC CASSSGTISNEQFF
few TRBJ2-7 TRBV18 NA TGTGCCAGCTCACCACTACAGAGCTCCTACGAGCAGTACTTC CASSPLQSSYEQYF
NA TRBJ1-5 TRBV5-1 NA TGCGCCAGCAGCGGGGACAGCAATCAGCCCCAGCATTTT CASSGDSNQPQHF
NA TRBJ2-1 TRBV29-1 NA TGCAGTCACAGTGCCCTCGGGGATGAGCAGTTCTTC CSHSALGDEQFF
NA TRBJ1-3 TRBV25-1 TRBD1 TGTGCCAGCAGTGAAGGACAGGGGCCTAGAAACACCATATATTTT CASSEGQGPRNTIYF
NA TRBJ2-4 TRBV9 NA TGTGCCAGCAGCGTAGCCCCACTGGACGTTCGGGACATTCAGTACTTC CASSVAPLDVRDIQYF
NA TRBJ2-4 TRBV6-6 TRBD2 TGTGCCAGCACCAACTCTAAAGCGGGGGGGCCGTATATTCAGTACTTC CASTNSKAGGPYIQYF
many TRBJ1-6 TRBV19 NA TGTGCCAGTAATTCGTACTGGACAGAGAGCTCCTATAATTCACCCCTCCACTTT CASNSYWTESSYNSPLHF
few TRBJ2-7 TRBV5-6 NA TGTGCCAGCAGCCAAGTCGTAGCCTACGAGCAGTACTTC CASSQVVAYEQYF
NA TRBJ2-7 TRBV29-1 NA TGCAGCGTTGAGTTTCAGGGGAGGCCCTCCTACGAGCAGTACTTC CSVEFQGRPSYEQYF
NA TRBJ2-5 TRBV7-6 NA TGTGCCAGCAGCCTCGTGTTGATGGCCACGGAGACCCAGTACTTC CASSLVLMATETQYF
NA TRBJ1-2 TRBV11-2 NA TGTGCCAGCAGCTTAATCCCAGGCTATGGCTACACCTTC CASSLIPGYGYTF
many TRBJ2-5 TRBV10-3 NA TGTGCCATCAGTGGGTTATCGGAGACCCAGTACTTC CAISGLSETQYF
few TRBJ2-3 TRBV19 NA TGTGCCAGTAGTATAGGTCCCAGAAGCACAGATACGCAGTATTTT CASSIGPRSTDTQYF
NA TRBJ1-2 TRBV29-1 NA TGCAGCGTTGAGGGAATCGCTGGCTACACCTTC CSVEGIAGYTF
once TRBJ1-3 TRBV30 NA TGTGCCTGGAAACCCGGTGAACTGATATCTGGAAACACCATATATTTT CAWKPGELISGNTIYF
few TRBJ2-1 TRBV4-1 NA TGCGCCAGCAGCCAACCGACCCGGGGTATTGAGCAGTTCTTC CASSQPTRGIEQFF
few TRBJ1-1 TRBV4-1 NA TGCGCCAGCAGCCAAGGATTCCTTGGGGGAGGCACTGAAGCTTTCTTT CASSQGFLGGGTEAFF
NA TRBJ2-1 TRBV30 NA TGTGCCTGGAGTGGTGGAGGGAACTACAATGAGCAGTTCTTC CAWSGGGNYNEQFF
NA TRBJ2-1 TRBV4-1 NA TGCGCCAGCAGCCAAGGGGGCTTCAATGAGCAGTTCTTC CASSQGGFNEQFF
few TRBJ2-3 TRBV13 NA TGTGCCAGCAGCCCCCCGGTGACGGCGGGAACGCAGTATTTT CASSPPVTAGTQYF
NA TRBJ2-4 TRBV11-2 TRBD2 TGTGCCAGCAGCCCCCACGCGGGAGGAAACATTCAGTACTTC CASSPHAGGNIQYF
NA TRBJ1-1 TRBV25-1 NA TGTGCCAGCAGTCTGCAGATGAACACTGAAGCTTTCTTT CASSLQMNTEAFF
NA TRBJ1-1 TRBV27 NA TGTGCCAGCAGGCAGCGGGGCTGGGCTGAAGCTTTCTTT CASRQRGWAEAFF
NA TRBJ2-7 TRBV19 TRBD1 TGTGCCAGTAGTTCACCCGGGACAGGGTCCTCCTACGAGCAGTACTTC CASSSPGTGSSYEQYF
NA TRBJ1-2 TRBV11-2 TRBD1 TGTGCCAGCCGACGGACAGGGGGGTATGGCTACACCTTC CASRRTGGYGYTF
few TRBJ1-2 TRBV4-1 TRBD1 TGCGCCAGCAGCCAGGTTGCCGGGACAGGCTATGGCTACACCTTC CASSQVAGTGYGYTF
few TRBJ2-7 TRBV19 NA TGTGCCAGTAGTATAGCCGGAAGGGAGCAGTACTTC CASSIAGREQYF
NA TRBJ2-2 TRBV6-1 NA TGTGCCAGCAGTGAAGAGGGAGGTAGATGGAACACCGGGGAGCTGTTTTTT CASSEEGGRWNTGELFF
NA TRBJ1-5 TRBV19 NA TGTGCCAGCGCTTCCTGGACAGACTTAAATCAGCCCCAGCATTTT CASASWTDLNQPQHF
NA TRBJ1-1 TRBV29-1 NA TGCAGCGTTGTACAGGGTGGCACTGAAGCTTTCTTT CSVVQGGTEAFF
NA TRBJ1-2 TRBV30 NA TGTGCCCAGCGTAGCGGGTATGGCTACACCTTC CAQRSGYGYTF
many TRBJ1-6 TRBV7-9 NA TGTGCCAGCAGCTTAGACCAGGGTAGTTCACCCCTCCACTTT CASSLDQGSSPLHF
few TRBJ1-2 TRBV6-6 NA TGTGCCAGCAGCGACAGGAGCTATGGCTACACCTTC CASSDRSYGYTF
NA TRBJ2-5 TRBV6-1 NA TGTGCCAGCAGTGAGAAGGGGCTAGTCGCTTCCCAAGAGACCCAGTACTTC CASSEKGLVASQETQYF
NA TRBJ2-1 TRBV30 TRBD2 TGTGCCTGGAGTGGGGGTAGCGGGTACTACAATGAGCAGTTCTTC CAWSGGSGYYNEQFF
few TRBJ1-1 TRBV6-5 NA TGTGCCAGCAGTGAAATTTACAAGTCACGAGCTTTCTTT CASSEIYKSRAFF
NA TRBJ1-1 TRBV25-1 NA TGTGCCAGCACCATGCGGTGGGACACTGAAGCTTTCTTT CASTMRWDTEAFF
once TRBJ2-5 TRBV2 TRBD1 TGTGCCAGCACGAGAAGATCGGGACAGGGGAAGGAGACCCAGTACTTC CASTRRSGQGKETQYF
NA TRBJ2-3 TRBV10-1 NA TGCGCCAGCAGTGAAACTTCAAGCACAGATACGCAGTATTTT CASSETSSTDTQYF
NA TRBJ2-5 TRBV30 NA TGTGCCTGGATAGTGCCTACCGGGACTCTACAAGAGACCCAGTACTTC CAWIVPTGTLQETQYF
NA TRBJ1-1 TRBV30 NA TGTGCCTGGCGCCTTGTACAGGCCATGAACACTGAAGCTTTCTTT CAWRLVQAMNTEAFF
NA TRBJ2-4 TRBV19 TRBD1 TGTGCCAGTAGTATCCGACAGGGGCAAAACATTCAGTACTTC CASSIRQGQNIQYF
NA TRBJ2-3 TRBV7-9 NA TGTGCCAGCAGCTACTCCGCCCACACAGATACGCAGTATTTT CASSYSAHTDTQYF
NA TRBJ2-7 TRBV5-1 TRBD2 TGCGCCAGCAGCCCACCCCGGACTAGCATCGACGAGCAGTACTTC CASSPPRTSIDEQYF
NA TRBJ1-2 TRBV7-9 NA TGTGCCAGCAGCAGGGATCAATCAGGCTACACCTTC CASSRDQSGYTF
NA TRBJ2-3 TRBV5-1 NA TGCGCCAGCAGCTTTGGAGAAACCACAGATACGCAGTATTTT CASSFGETTDTQYF
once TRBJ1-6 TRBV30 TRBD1 TGTGCCTGGAGTGCGGACAGGGTACCCCTCCACTTT CAWSADRVPLHF
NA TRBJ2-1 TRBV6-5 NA TGTGCCAGCAGTTACATGGGGCTTGGGCAGGGAAATGAGCAGTTCTTC CASSYMGLGQGNEQFF
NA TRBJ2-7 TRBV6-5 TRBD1 TGTGCCAGCAGTTCAATACAGGGGTACGAGCAGTACTTC CASSSIQGYEQYF
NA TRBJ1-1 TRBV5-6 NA TGTGCCAGCAGCTTGTACAGGAAGAACACTGAAGCTTTCTTT CASSLYRKNTEAFF
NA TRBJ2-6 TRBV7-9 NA TGTGCCAGCAGCCTCGACCGGGGGATTGAGTCTGGGGCCAACGTCCTGACTTTC CASSLDRGIESGANVLTF
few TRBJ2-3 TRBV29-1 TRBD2 TGCAGCGTTCCCACTAGCGGGGGGGCAAGTGATACGCAGTATTTT CSVPTSGGASDTQYF
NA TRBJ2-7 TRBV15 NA TGTGCCACCAGCAGAGTAGCAGGGAACTACGAGCAGTACTTC CATSRVAGNYEQYF
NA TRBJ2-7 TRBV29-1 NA TGCAGCGTTGAAGACAGGGTCTACGAGCAGTACTTC CSVEDRVYEQYF
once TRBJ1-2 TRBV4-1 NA TGCGCCAGCAGCCAAGAGATTAACGTCGGGGCTGGCTACACCTTC CASSQEINVGAGYTF
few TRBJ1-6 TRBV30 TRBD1 TGTGCCTGGAGTGACACCATCGGGAGACAGGGCCATTCACCCCTCCACTTT CAWSDTIGRQGHSPLHF